The clone carrying this T cell receptor beta chain was recorded many times. The antigen is not known. PBMCs were sourced from more than 7.5 ml fresh peripheral blood. Researchers took RNA transcripts and amplified the TCR beta CDR3 regions from them. TCR CDR3 underwent first-round RT-PCR with the HTBI primer set. TCRdb independently ran MiXCR on the multiplex PCR reads; one entry per CDR3 protein. The repertoire holds a few hundred thousand distinct CDR3 sequences, less than 20% seen once, with around 7% in the top ten. These data come from a study of T cells in Graves' hyperthyroidism and ophthalmopathy. Whole-study results and caveats: It was a median 6.5 months before onset that the model predicted ophthalmopathy.

The V and J ends lost 3 bases and 3 bases, in that order; junction bases with no gene match: 2. Germline-derived CDR1 and CDR2 are DFQATT and SNEGSKA (reference sequence). This CDR3 comprises 14 residues. This receptor was obtained from a young woman with Graves' hyperthyroidism. The chain uses TRBV20-1 and TRBJ2-1, with 10 bases lining up with TRBD1. The source material was blood. CDR3 residues: CSASRTGGYNEQFF. In nucleotides, the CDR3 is TGCAGTGCTAGTCGGACAGGGGGCTACAATGAGCAGTTCTTC.